The clone carrying this TCR beta chain has more than one count but fewer than ten. Data came from immunoSEQ multiplex PCR; TCRdb stores just in-frame clones and leaves some out. This sample has approximately 130,000 clones, with roughly 88% found just once. This entry is derived from a study of blood T cell repertoires in COVID-19. Study information: Sample material is recorded as cDNA or gDNA derived from T cells, B-cell-depleted T cells, or PBMCs.

The length of the CDR3 is 16 residues. Germline assignment: CDR1 SGHDT and CDR2 YYEEEE. The junction had 2 bases not matched to a gene; V was cut back by 0 bases and J by 0 bases. This chain links TRBV5-6 with TRBJ1-1; TRBD1 matches at 10 bases. The source of this sequence is a man aged 50 or older with acute or convalescent COVID-19. Input material: peripheral blood. CDR3 in DNA: TGTGCCAGCAGCTTGGGACAGGGGGCGATGAACACTGAAGCTTTCTTT. Amino acid sequence: CASSLGQGAMNTEAFF.